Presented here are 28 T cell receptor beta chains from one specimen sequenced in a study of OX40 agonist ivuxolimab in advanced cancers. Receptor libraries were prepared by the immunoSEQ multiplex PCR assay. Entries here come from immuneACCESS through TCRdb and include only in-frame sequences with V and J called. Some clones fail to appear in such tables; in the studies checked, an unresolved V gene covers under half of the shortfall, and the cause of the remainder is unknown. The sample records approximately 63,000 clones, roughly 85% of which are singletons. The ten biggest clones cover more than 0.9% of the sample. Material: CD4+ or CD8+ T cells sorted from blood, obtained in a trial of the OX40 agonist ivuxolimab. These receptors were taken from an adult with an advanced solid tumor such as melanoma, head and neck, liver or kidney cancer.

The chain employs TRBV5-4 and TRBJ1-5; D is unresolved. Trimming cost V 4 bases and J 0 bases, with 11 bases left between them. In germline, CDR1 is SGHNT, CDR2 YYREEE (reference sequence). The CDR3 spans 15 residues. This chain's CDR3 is CASSNQVYSNQPQHF. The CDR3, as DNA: TGTGCCAGCAGCAATCAGGTCTATAGCAATCAGCCCCAGCATTTT.

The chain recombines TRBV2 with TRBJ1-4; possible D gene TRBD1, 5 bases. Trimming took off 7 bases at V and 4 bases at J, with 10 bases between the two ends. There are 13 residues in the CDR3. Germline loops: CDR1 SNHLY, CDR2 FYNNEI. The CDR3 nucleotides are TGTGCCAGCATGCCAGGGATTAATGAAAAACTGTTTTTT. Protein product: CASMPGINEKLFF.

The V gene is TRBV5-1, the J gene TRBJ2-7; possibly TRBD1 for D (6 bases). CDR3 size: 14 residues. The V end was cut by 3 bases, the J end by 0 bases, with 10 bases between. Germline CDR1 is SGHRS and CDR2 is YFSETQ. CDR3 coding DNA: TGCGCCAGCAGCTCCCGGACAGCCTCCTACGAGCAGTACTTC. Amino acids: CASSSRTASYEQYF. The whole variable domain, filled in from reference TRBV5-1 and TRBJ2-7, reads KAGVTQTPRYLIKTRGQQVTLSCSPISGHRSVSWYQQTPGQGLQFLFEYFSETQRNKGNFPGRFSGRQFSNSRSEMNVSTLELGDSALYLCASSSRTASYEQYFGPGTRLTVT.

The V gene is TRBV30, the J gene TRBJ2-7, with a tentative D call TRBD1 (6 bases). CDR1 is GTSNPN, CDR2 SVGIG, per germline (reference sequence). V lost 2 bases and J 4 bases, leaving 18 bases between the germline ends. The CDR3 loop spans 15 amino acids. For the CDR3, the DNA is TGTGCCTGGAGTCCCTCCGGGACACCCGATTACGAGCAGTACTTC. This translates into CAWSPSGTPDYEQYF.

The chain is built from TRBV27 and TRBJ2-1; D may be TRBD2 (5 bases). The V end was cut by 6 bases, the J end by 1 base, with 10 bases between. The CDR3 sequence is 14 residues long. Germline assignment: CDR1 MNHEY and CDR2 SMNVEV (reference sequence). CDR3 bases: TGTGCCAGCAGGGAATCGGGGTCCTACAATGAGCAGTTCTTC. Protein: CASRESGSYNEQFF.

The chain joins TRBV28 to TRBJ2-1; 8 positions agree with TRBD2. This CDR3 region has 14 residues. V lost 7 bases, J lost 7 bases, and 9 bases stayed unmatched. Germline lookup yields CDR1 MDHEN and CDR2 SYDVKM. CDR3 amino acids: CASKGSGIRNEQFF. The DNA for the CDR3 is TGTGCCAGCAAAGGTAGCGGGATACGGAATGAGCAGTTCTTC.

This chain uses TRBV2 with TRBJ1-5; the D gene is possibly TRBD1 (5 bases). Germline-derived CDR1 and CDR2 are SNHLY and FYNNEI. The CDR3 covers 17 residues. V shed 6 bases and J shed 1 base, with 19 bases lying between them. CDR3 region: CASRARGGGVSNQPQHF. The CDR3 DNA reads TGTGCCAGCAGGGCAAGGGGTGGGGGTGTAAGCAATCAGCCCCAGCATTTT.

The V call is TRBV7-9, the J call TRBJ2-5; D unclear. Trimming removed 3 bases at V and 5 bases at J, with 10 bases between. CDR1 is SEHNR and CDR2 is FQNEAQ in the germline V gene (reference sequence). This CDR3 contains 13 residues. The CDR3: CASSFLPGETQYF. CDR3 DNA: TGTGCCAGCAGCTTTCTCCCCGGGGAGACCCAGTACTTC.

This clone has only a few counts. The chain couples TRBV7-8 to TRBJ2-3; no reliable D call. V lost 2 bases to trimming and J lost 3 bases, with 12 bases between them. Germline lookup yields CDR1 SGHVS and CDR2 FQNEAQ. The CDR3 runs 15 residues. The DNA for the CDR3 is TGTGCCAGCAGCTTATGGGGTGGGCAGACAGATACGCAGTATTTT. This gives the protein CASSLWGGQTDTQYF.

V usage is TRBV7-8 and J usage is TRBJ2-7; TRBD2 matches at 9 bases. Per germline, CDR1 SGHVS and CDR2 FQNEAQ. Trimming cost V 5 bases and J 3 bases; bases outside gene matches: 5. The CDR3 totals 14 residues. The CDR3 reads CASSLREGDYEQYF. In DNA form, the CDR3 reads TGTGCCAGCAGCCTGCGGGAGGGGGACTACGAGCAGTACTTC.

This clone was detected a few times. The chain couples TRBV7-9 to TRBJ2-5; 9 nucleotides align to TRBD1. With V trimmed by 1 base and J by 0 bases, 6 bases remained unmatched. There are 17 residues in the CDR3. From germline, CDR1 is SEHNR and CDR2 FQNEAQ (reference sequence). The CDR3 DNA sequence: TGTGCCAGCAGCTTAGGGTATGGGACAGGGAACCAAGAGACCCAGTACTTC. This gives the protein CASSLGYGTGNQETQYF.

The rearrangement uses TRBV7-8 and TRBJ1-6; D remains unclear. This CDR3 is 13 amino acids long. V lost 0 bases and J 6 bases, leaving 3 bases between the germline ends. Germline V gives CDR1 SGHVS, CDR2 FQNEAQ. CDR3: CASSLASNSPLHF. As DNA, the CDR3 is TGTGCCAGCAGCTTAGCCAGTAATTCACCCCTCCACTTT.

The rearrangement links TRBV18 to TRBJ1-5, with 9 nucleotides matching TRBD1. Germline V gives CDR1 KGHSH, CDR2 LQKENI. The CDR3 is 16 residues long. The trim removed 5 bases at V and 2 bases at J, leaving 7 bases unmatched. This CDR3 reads CASSEQGAPGNQPQHF. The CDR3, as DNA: TGTGCCAGCTCAGAACAGGGGGCGCCGGGCAATCAGCCCCAGCATTTT.

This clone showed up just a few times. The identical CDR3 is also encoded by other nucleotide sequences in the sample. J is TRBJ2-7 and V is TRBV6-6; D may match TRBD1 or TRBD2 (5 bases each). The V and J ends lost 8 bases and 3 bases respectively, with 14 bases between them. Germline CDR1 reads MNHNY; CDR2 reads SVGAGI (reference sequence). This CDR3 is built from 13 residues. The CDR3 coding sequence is TGTGCCAGCGGGGACCCCTTAAACTACGAGCAGTACTTC. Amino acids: CASGDPLNYEQYF.

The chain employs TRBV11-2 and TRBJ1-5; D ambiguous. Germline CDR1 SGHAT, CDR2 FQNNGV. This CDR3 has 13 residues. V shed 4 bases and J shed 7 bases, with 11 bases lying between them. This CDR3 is CASSSNRNQPQHF. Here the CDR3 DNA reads TGTGCCAGCAGCTCAAATAGGAACCAGCCCCAGCATTTT.

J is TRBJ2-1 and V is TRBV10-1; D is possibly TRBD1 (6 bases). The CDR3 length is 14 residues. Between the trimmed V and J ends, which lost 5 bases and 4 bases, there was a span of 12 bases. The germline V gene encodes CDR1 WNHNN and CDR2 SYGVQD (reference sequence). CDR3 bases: TGCGCCAGCAGTAGGGGGACGGATTACAATGAGCAGTTCTTC. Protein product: CASSRGTDYNEQFF.

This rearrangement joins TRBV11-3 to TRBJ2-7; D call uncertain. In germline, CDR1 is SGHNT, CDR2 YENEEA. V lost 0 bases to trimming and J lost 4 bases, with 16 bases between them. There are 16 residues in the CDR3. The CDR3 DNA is TGTGCCAGCAGCTTAGATAAGGCATATAAGGCTTACGAGCAGTACTTC. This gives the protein CASSLDKAYKAYEQYF.

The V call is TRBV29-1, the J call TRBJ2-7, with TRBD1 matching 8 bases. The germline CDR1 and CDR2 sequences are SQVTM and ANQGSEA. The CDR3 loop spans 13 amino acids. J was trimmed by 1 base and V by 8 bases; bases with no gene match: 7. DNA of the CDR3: TGCAGCATCCGACAGGGGCCTTCCTACGAGCAGTACTTC. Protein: CSIRQGPSYEQYF.

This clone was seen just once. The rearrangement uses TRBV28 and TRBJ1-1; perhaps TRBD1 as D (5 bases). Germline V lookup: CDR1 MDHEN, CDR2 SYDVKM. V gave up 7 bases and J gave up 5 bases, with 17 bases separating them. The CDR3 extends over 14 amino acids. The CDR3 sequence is CASNNPGLWTEAFF. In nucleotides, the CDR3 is TGTGCCAGCAACAACCCGGGACTGTGGACTGAAGCTTTCTTT. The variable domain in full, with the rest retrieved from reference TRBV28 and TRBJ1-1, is DVKVTQSSRYLVKRTGEKVFLECVQDMDHENMFWYRQDPGLGLRLIYFSYDVKMKEKGDIPEGYSVSREKKERFSLILESASTNQTSMYLCASNNPGLWTEAFFGQGTRLTVV.

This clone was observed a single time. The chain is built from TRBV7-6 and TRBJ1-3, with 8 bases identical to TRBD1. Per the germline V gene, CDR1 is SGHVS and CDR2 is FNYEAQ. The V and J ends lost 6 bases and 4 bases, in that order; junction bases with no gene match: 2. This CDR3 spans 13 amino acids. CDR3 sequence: CASSWDRGNTIYF. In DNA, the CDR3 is TGTGCCAGCAGTTGGGACAGGGGAAACACCATATATTTT.

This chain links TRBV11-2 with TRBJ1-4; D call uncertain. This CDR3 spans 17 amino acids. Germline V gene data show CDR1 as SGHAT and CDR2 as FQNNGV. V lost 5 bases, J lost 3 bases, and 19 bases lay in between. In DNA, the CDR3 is TGTGCCAGCAGCCCCGGAAGCTTACTTACGGCTAATGAAAAACTGTTTTTT. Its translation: CASSPGSLLTANEKLFF. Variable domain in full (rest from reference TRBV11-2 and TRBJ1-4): EAGVAQSPRYKIIEKRQSVAFWCNPISGHATLYWYQQILGQGPKLLIQFQNNGVVDDSQLPKDRFSAERLKGVDSTLKIQPAKLEDSAVYLCASSPGSLLTANEKLFFGSGTQLSVL.

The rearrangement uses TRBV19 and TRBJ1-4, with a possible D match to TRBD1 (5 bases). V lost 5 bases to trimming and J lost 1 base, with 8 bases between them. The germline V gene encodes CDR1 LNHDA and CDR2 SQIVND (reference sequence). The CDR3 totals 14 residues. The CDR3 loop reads CASSLQGTNEKLFF. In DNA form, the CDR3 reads TGTGCCAGTAGTTTGCAGGGAACTAATGAAAAACTGTTTTTT.

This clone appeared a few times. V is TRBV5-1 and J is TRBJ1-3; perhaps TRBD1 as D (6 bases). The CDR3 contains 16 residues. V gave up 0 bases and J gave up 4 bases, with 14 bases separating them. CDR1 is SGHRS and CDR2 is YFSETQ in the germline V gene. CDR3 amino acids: CASSLATGARGNTIYF. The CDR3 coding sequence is TGCGCCAGCAGCTTGGCGACGGGGGCGCGAGGAAACACCATATATTTT. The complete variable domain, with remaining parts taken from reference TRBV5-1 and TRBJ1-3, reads KAGVTQTPRYLIKTRGQQVTLSCSPISGHRSVSWYQQTPGQGLQFLFEYFSETQRNKGNFPGRFSGRQFSNSRSEMNVSTLELGDSALYLCASSLATGARGNTIYFGEGSWLTVV.

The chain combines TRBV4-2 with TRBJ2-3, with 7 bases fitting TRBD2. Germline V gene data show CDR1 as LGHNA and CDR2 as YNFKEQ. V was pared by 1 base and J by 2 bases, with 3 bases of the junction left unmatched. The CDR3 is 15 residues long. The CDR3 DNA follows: TGTGCCAGCAGCCAAGGACTAGCTGTCACAGATACGCAGTATTTT. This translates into CASSQGLAVTDTQYF.

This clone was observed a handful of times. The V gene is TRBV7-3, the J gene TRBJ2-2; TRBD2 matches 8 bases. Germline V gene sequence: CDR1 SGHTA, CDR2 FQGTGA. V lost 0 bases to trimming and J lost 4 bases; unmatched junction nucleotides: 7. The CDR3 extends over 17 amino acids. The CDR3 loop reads CASSLTFSGEGTGELFF. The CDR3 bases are TGTGCCAGCAGCTTAACGTTTAGCGGGGAGGGCACCGGGGAGCTGTTTTTT.

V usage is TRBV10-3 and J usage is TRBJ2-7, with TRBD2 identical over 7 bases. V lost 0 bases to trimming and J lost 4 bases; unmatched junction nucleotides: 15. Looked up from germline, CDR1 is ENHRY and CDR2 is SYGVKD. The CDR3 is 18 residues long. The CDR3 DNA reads TGTGCCATCAGTGAGTCGAAGGCTAGCGGTAGTAGAAGTTACGAGCAGTACTTC. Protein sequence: CAISESKASGSRSYEQYF.

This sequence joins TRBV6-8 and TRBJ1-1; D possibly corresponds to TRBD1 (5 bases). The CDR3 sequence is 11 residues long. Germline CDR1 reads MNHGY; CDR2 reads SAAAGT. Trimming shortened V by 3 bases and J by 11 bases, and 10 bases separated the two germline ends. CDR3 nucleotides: TGTGCCAGCAGTTATTCCGGGGCTGCTTTCTTT. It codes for CASSYSGAAFF.

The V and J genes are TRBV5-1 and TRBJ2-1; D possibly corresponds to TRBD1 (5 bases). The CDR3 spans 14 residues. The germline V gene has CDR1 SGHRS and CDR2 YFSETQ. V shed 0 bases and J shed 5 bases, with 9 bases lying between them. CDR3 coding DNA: TGCGCCAGCAGCTTGGAAGCAGGGAACAATGAGCAGTTCTTC. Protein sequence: CASSLEAGNNEQFF. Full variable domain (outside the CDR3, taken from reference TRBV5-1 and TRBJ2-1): KAGVTQTPRYLIKTRGQQVTLSCSPISGHRSVSWYQQTPGQGLQFLFEYFSETQRNKGNFPGRFSGRQFSNSRSEMNVSTLELGDSALYLCASSLEAGNNEQFFGPGTRLTVL.